This T cell receptor (beta chain) was retrieved from a study of blood T cell repertoires in COVID-19. Study as a whole: Samples came from the United States, Italy and Spain, spanning acute and convalescent COVID-19. T cells, B-cell-depleted T cells, or PBMCs supplied cDNA or gDNA.

V was trimmed by 3 bases and J by 6 bases, leaving 8 bases between them. The CDR3 consists of 13 residues. In germline, CDR1 is KGHSH, CDR2 LQKENI. Per the original data handling: Reference gene primer amplification gave nucleated cell count estimates. The table came from immunoSEQ multiplex PCR; TCRdb's copy has only in-frame clones and leaves some out. V and J calls and clone size are as listed in that table; D and trimming were resolved from the DNA. Here the sample spans approximately 85,000 clones, about 90% being singletons. V usage is TRBV18 and J usage is TRBJ2-2; D gene ambiguous. This receptor was identified in a woman of 80 years or more with active or convalescent COVID-19. Specimen: peripheral blood. DNA of the CDR3: TGTGCCAGCTCACCGTTCCCCGCCGGGGAGCTGTTTTTT. Encoded protein: CASSPFPAGELFF.